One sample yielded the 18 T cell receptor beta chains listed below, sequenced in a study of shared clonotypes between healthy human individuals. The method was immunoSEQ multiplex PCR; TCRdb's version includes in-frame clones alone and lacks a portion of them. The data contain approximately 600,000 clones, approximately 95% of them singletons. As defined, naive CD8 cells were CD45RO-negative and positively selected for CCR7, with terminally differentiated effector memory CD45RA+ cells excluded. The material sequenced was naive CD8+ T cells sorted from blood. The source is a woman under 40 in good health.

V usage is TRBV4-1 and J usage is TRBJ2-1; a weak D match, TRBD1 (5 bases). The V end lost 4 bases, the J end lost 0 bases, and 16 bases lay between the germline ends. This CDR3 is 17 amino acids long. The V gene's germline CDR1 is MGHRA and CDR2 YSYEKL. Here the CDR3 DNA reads TGCGCCAGCAGCCCACAAGGGGTGCAAACCTCCTACAATGAGCAGTTCTTC. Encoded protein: CASSPQGVQTSYNEQFF.

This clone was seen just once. CDR3 coding DNA: TGTGCCAGCAGCTTCCCCTTCGGGACAGCTGGAAACACCATATATTTT. Translating gives CASSFPFGTAGNTIYF. This chain joins TRBV7-2 and TRBJ1-3, with TRBD1 identical over 7 bases. The CDR3 sequence is 16 residues long. CDR1 is SGHTA, CDR2 FQGNSA, per germline. V shed 3 bases and J 2 bases; nucleotides not matched to a gene: 7.

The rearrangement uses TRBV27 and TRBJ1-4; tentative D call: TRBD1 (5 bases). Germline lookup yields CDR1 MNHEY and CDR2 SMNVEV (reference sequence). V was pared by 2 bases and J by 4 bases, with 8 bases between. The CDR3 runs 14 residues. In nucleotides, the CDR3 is TGTGCCAGCAGTTTACAGGGAGTTAATGAAAAACTGTTTTTT. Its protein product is CASSLQGVNEKLFF.

The CDR3, as DNA: TGTGCCAGCAGCTTGGCCGGGACAGTCTACAATGAGCAGTTCTTC. Its translation: CASSLAGTVYNEQFF. The chain combines TRBV13 with TRBJ2-1; 7 bases are a match to TRBD1. Unmatched junction bases numbered 5, after V lost 3 bases and J lost 3 bases. Germline V gene sequence: CDR1 PRHDT, CDR2 FYEKMQ (reference sequence). The CDR3 covers 15 residues.

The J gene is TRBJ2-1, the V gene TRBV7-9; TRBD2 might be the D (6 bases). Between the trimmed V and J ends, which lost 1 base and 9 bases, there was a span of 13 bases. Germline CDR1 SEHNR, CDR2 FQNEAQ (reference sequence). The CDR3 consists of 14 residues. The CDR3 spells CASSLGGGTTEQFF. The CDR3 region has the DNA TGTGCCAGCAGCTTAGGGGGCGGGACGACTGAGCAGTTCTTC.

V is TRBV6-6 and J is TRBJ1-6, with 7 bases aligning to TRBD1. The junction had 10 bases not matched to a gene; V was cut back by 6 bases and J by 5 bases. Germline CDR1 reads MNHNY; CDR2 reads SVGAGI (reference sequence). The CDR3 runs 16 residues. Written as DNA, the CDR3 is TGTGCCAGCAGCCGACCAAGACAGGGAGATAATTCACCCCTCCACTTT. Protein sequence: CASSRPRQGDNSPLHF.

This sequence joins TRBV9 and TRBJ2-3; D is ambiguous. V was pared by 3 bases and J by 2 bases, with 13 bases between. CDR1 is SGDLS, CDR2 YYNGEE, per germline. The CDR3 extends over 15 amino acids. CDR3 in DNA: TGTGCCAGCAGCGCCCGGACCCTAGACACAGATACGCAGTATTTT. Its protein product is CASSARTLDTDTQYF.

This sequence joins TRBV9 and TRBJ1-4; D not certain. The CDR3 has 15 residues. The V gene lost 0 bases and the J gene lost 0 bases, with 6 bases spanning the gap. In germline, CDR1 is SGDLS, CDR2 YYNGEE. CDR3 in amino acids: CASSVDSTTNEKLFF. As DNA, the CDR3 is TGTGCCAGCAGCGTAGATAGCACAACTAATGAAAAACTGTTTTTT.

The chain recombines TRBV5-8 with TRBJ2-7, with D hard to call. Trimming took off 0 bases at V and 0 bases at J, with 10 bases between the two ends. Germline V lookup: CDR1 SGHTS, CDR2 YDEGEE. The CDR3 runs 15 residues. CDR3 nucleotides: TGTGCCAGCAGCTTGGAAAGCAGGAGCTCCTACGAGCAGTACTTC. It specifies CASSLESRSSYEQYF.

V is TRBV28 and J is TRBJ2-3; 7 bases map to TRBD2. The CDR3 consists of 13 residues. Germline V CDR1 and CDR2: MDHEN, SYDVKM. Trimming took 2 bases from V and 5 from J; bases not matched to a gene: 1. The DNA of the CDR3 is TGTGCCAGCAGTTTAGCGGGAGTAGATACGCAGTATTTT. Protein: CASSLAGVDTQYF.

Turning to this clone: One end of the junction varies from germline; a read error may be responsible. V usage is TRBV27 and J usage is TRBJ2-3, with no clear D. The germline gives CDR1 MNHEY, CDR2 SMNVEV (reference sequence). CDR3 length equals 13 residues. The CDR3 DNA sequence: TGTGCCAGCAGTTCCACCGTCACAGATACGCAATATTTT. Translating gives CASSSTVTDTQYF.

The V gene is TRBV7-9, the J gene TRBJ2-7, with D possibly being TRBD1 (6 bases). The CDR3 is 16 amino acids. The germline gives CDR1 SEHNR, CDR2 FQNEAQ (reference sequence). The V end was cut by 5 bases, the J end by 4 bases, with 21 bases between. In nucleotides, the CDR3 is TGTGCCAGCAGCCATAACACAGGGTTGTTAGTGTACGAGCAGTACTTC. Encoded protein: CASSHNTGLLVYEQYF. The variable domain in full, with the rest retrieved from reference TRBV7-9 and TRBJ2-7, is DTGVSQNPRHKITKRGQNVTFRCDPISEHNRLYWYRQTLGQGPEFLTYFQNEAQLEKSRLLSDRFSAERPKGSFSTLEIQRTEQGDSAMYLCASSHNTGLLVYEQYFGPGTRLTVT.

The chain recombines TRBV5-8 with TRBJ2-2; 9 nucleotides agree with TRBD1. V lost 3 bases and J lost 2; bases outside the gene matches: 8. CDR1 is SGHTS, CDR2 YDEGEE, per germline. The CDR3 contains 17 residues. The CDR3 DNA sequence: TGTGCCAGCAGCTCGACCCGGGACAGGGTTAACACCGGGGAGCTGTTTTTT. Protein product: CASSSTRDRVNTGELFF.

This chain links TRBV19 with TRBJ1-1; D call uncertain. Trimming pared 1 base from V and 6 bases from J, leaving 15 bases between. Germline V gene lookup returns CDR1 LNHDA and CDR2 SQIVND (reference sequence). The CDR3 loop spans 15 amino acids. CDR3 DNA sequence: TGTGCCAGTAGTATAGTTCCCCTTGGTCTCGCTGAAGCTTTCTTT. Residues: CASSIVPLGLAEAFF.

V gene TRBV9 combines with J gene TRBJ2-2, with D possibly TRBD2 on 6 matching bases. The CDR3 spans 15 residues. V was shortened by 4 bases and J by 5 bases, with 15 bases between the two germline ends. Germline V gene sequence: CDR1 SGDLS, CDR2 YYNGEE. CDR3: CASSSETRRTGELFF. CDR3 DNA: TGTGCCAGCAGCAGCGAGACTAGACGGACCGGGGAGCTGTTTTTT.

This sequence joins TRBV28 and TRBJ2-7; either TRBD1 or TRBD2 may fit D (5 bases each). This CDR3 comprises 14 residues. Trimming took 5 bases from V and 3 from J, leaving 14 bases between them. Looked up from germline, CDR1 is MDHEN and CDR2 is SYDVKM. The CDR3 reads CASSNDQGVYEQYF. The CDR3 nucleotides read TGTGCCAGCAGTAACGATCAGGGAGTCTACGAGCAGTACTTC.

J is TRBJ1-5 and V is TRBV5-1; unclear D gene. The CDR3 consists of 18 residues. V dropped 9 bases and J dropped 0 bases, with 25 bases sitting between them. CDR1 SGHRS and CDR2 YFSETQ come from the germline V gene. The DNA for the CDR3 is TGCGCCAACTCCATCCCCTCGGAACGATCTTATAGCAATCAGCCCCAGCATTTT. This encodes CANSIPSERSYSNQPQHF.

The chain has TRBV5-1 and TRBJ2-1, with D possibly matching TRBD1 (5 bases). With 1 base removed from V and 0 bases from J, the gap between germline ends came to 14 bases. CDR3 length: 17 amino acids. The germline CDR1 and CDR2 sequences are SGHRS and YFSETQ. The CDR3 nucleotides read TGCGCCAGCAGCTTGTGGGGCCGAACCAGCTCCTACAATGAGCAGTTCTTC. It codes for CASSLWGRTSSYNEQFF.